This T cell receptor (beta chain) came from a study of T cells in Graves' hyperthyroidism and ophthalmopathy. Not enrolled were patients with uncontrolled infection, other autoimmune disease, pregnancy or lactation. RNA transcripts were the template for amplifying TCR beta CDR3 regions. HTBI primers drove first-round RT-PCR of the TCR CDR3. TCRdb reprocessed the multiplex PCR reads via MiXCR and lists one record per CDR3 protein. The table records approximately 250,000 distinct CDR3 sequences, almost 25% of them present only once. The table lists this clonotype with many counts. The CDR3 totals 15 residues. CDR1 and CDR2 (germline): LNHDA, SQIVND (reference sequence). V lost 6 bases, J lost 3 bases, and 7 bases stayed unmatched.

V and J are TRBV19 and TRBJ2-2, with 7 bases that match TRBD2. This receptor was taken from a middle-aged woman with Graves' ophthalmopathy. Specimen: blood. The CDR3 reads CASSGLEGYTGELFF. CDR3 nucleotide sequence: TGTGCCAGTAGCGGACTAGAGGGATACACCGGGGAGCTGTTTTTT.